These 16 T cell receptor beta chains came from one sample sequenced in a study of cytomegalovirus exposure and HLA in healthy donors. The PCR ran on 60 Vbeta and 13 Jbeta primers. Data came from immunoSEQ multiplex PCR; TCRdb stores just in-frame clones and leaves some out. The sample contains 110,000 or so clones, 75% of which appear only once. Input material: PBMCs. These receptors were obtained from a middle-aged woman in good health and CMV-seropositive.

The chain is built from TRBV25-1 and TRBJ2-2; TRBD1 matches 11 bases. This CDR3 spans 13 amino acids. Trimming at V came to 8 bases and at J to 8 bases, leaving 4 bases not matched to a gene. Per germline, CDR1 MGHDK and CDR2 SYGVNS. CDR3 sequence: CASRTGGGGELFF. The CDR3 DNA is TGTGCCAGCCGGACAGGGGGCGGAGGGGAGCTGTTTTTT.

This clone has only one observation. This sequence joins TRBV6-6 and TRBJ1-4; 11 bases map to TRBD1. CDR3 size: 15 residues. Trimming cost V 6 bases and J 4 bases; bases outside gene matches: 4. The germline CDR1 and CDR2 sequences are MNHNY and SVGAGI (reference sequence). CDR3 nucleotides: TGTGCCAGCAGAGGACAGGGGGCGGGTAATGAAAAACTGTTTTTT. It specifies CASRGQGAGNEKLFF.

The genes are TRBV10-3 and TRBJ2-3; D possibly corresponds to TRBD1 (6 bases). V lost 10 bases, J lost 8 bases, and 25 bases lay in between. The germline CDR1 and CDR2 sequences are ENHRY and SYGVKD. This CDR3 has 15 residues. The CDR3 sequence: CATRQDLRTGSTQYF. CDR3 bases: TGTGCCACCCGACAGGACTTGCGGACTGGTTCTACGCAGTATTTT.

V and J are TRBV4-1 and TRBJ1-1; a weak D match, TRBD1 (6 bases). CDR3 size: 13 residues. The V and J ends lost 4 bases and 3 bases respectively, with 9 bases between them. The germline V gene has CDR1 MGHRA and CDR2 YSYEKL. This CDR3 is CASSPQGDTEAFF. The CDR3 DNA sequence: TGCGCCAGCAGCCCACAGGGAGACACTGAAGCTTTCTTT.

The chain carries TRBV4-3 and TRBJ2-7, with 8 bases identical to TRBD1. Germline V gene lookup returns CDR1 LGHNA and CDR2 YSLEER. With V trimmed by 1 base and J by 2 bases, 10 bases remained unmatched. CDR3 length equals 17 residues. CDR3 sequence (DNA): TGCGCCAGCAGCCAAGGGGGGGCCGGGACAGGCACCTACGAGCAGTACTTC. Amino acid sequence: CASSQGGAGTGTYEQYF.

The chain joins TRBV25-1 to TRBJ2-1; TRBD2 aligns across 8 bases. The CDR3 is 15 residues long. Germline CDR1 reads MGHDK; CDR2 reads SYGVNS. The trim removed 7 bases at V and 7 bases at J, leaving 12 bases unmatched. The CDR3 here is CASIGRGGPRNEQFF. Written as DNA, the CDR3 is TGTGCCAGCATTGGTCGGGGGGGGCCACGGAATGAGCAGTTCTTC.

The table lists this clone with a few counts. This chain connects TRBV4-2 to TRBJ1-4; 10 bases agree with TRBD1. This CDR3 has 17 amino acids. The V gene's germline CDR1 is LGHNA and CDR2 YNFKEQ. Trimming removed 3 bases from V and 6 bases from J; junction bases left unmatched: 10. The CDR3 here is CASSQAGQGGIDEKLFF. In nucleotides, the CDR3 is TGTGCCAGCAGCCAGGCCGGACAGGGGGGGATTGATGAAAAACTGTTTTTT.

This chain uses TRBV28 with TRBJ2-3, with D maybe TRBD1 (6 bases). The V gene lost 2 bases and the J gene lost 0 bases, with 12 bases spanning the gap. This CDR3 comprises 16 residues. Germline CDR1 MDHEN, CDR2 SYDVKM. The CDR3, as DNA: TGTGCCAGCAGTTTAGACAGGTCTCGTAGCACAGATACGCAGTATTTT. It yields the protein CASSLDRSRSTDTQYF.

The J gene is TRBJ1-6, the V gene TRBV30; 9 nucleotides agree with TRBD1. CDR1 is GTSNPN and CDR2 is SVGIG in the germline V gene (reference sequence). The CDR3 contains 15 residues. The junction had 5 bases not matched to a gene; V was cut back by 1 base and J by 7 bases. The CDR3 DNA follows: TGTGCCTGGAGTGCTGCGGACAGGGGAAATTCACCCCTCCACTTT. Translated, it gives CAWSAADRGNSPLHF.

The chain has TRBV5-1 and TRBJ1-1, with D tentatively TRBD1 (6 bases). There are 14 residues in the CDR3. With 3 bases removed from V and 2 bases from J, the gap between germline ends came to 11 bases. Germline CDR1 reads SGHRS; CDR2 reads YFSETQ. The DNA of the CDR3 is TGCGCCAGCAGCTCCGGGGGGGCCAACACTGAAGCTTTCTTT. Encoded protein: CASSSGGANTEAFF.

A single count supports this clone. The chain joins TRBV7-2 to TRBJ1-3, with a tentative D call TRBD1 (6 bases). Trimming took 5 bases from V and 4 from J, leaving 9 bases between them. The CDR3 extends over 13 amino acids. CDR1 SGHTA and CDR2 FQGNSA come from the germline V gene. As DNA, the CDR3 is TGTGCCAGCAGCACAGACAGGGGAAACACCATATATTTT. Its translation is CASSTDRGNTIYF. Filled out from reference TRBV7-2 and TRBJ1-3, the complete variable domain reads GAGVSQSPSNKVTEKGKDVELRCDPISGHTALYWYRQSLGQGLEFLIYFQGNSAPDKSGLPSDRFSAERTGGSVSTLTIQRTQQEDSAVYLCASSTDRGNTIYFGEGSWLTVV.

The rearrangement links TRBV28 to TRBJ2-5; 8 nucleotides line up with TRBD1. CDR3 length equals 16 residues. Germline CDR1 reads MDHEN; CDR2 reads SYDVKM. With 4 bases clipped from V and 0 bases from J, the junction kept 7 bases outside the gene matches. The CDR3 DNA reads TGTGCCAGCAGTTCCCCGGGACAGGACTACCAAGAGACCCAGTACTTC. Translating it yields CASSSPGQDYQETQYF.

The V and J genes are TRBV28 and TRBJ1-1; the match to TRBD1 covers 10 bases. The CDR3 length is 16 residues. V gave up 3 bases and J gave up 5 bases; unmatched junction bases: 9. From germline, CDR1 is MDHEN and CDR2 SYDVKM. CDR3 region: CASSFTTGGARTEAFF. CDR3 nucleotides: TGTGCCAGCAGTTTTACGACAGGGGGCGCTAGAACTGAAGCTTTCTTT.

The chain couples TRBV4-2 to TRBJ2-1, with TRBD2 matching 9 bases. Germline CDR1 and CDR2: LGHNA and YNFKEQ. V lost 4 bases to trimming and J lost 0 bases; unmatched junction nucleotides: 16. This CDR3 region has 20 residues. The CDR3: CASSPQASGAALSSYNEQFF. CDR3 sequence (DNA): TGTGCCAGCAGCCCTCAGGCTAGCGGGGCGGCACTGAGCTCCTACAATGAGCAGTTCTTC.

This clone was seen only once. The chain links TRBV11-2 to TRBJ1-2, with D possibly TRBD1 on 6 matching bases. Germline V CDR1 and CDR2: SGHAT, FQNNGV. Trimming left V 2 bases short and J 7 bases short, with 14 bases between. This CDR3 has 14 residues. This CDR3 is CASSLNRAVGGYTF. The CDR3 nucleotides read TGTGCCAGCAGCTTAAACAGGGCTGTTGGTGGCTACACCTTC.

The J gene is TRBJ2-7, the V gene TRBV9, with a possible D match to TRBD2 (6 bases). Germline V gene sequence: CDR1 SGDLS, CDR2 YYNGEE. There are 16 residues in the CDR3. The germline V and J ends were trimmed by 3 bases and 3 bases, with 19 bases remaining between them. The CDR3 nucleotides read TGTGCCAGCAGCGGGTGGGGGGAGCAGGGCAGCTACGAGCAGTACTTC. This translates into CASSGWGEQGSYEQYF.